This T cell receptor (beta chain) originates from a study of shared clonotypes between healthy human individuals. Overall study: Each donor contributed plates that comprised three CD4 naive, three CD4 memory, two CD8 naive and one CD8 memory.

As to this clone: Antigen unknown.

The CDR3 is 14 amino acids. The germline V gene encodes CDR1 SNHLY and CDR2 FYNNEI. V was pared by 7 bases and J by 3 bases, with 14 bases between. Per the study methods: Quality scores were absent from the junction-only immunoSEQ sequences, so filtering differed. Profiling relied on immunoSEQ multiplex PCR, and the TCRdb table lists in-frame clones only, not all of them. That table is the source of V, J and clone size, and D and trimming were worked out from the DNA. The sample consists of over a million clones, around 82% of them appearing once. Whole-study findings and limits: A few donors showed sharing of about 4.6% of naive CD4 clonotypes. Sampling involved blood alone; tissue repertoires likely differ.

Sequences were obtained from memory CD4+ T cells from PBMCs. Subset given: CD45RA-negative fraction. The source is a man between 18 and 35 years old in good health. Some clones in this sample may be carry-over from other donors' samples. The chain recombines TRBV2 with TRBJ2-3; the D is unclear. The CDR3 nucleotides read TGTGCCAGCATCAAGACTTCAGGAACAGATACGCAGTATTTT. Translating gives CASIKTSGTDTQYF.